This T cell receptor (beta chain) originates from a study of cytomegalovirus exposure and HLA in healthy donors. At collection, donors were nominally healthy, but unrecorded immune exposures were probable. Study-level results: Reportedly, HLA-A and HLA-B alleles of most subjects were accurately predicted from TCR beta. While the bulk of TCR sequences proved rare, some public TCRs turned up in many donors. Previous analysis showed most TCR beta V segments were productive about 90% or about 30% of the time.

The V gene's germline CDR1 is SNHLY and CDR2 FYNNEI. This CDR3 contains 16 residues. V dropped 3 bases and J dropped 0; count of bases not matched to a gene: 5. Notes on this clone: As yet, its antigen is unknown.

The PCR employed 60 Vbeta primers together with 13 Jbeta primers. Measured with immunoSEQ multiplex PCR; TCRdb has only the in-frame clones, and not every one. Among approximately 140,000 clones, 77% were seen once, and the ten largest hold 1.5% to 2%. Specimen: PBMCs. The source of this sequence is a female donor in good health and CMV-seronegative. The V gene is TRBV2, the J gene TRBJ2-5; 9 nucleotides line up with TRBD2. The CDR3 DNA reads as TGTGCCAGCAGTGATCGGGCGGGAGGGTACCAAGAGACCCAGTACTTC. Its translation: CASSDRAGGYQETQYF.